The clone carrying this T cell receptor beta chain was counted a few times. What it binds is not known. The study reverse transcribed the entire isolated RNA, so it sequenced expressed TCRB transcripts. Sequencing used immunoSEQ multiplex PCR; TCRdb keeps in-frame clones, though not all of them. Among roughly 400,000 clones listed, roughly 9.8% were seen once. This sample was included in a study of beta chain features in type 1 diabetes. Study-level points and caveats: Diminished insertions and augmented deletions at VDJ junctions characterized type 1 diabetes patients. Among all four CD4+ subsets, Type 1 diabetes patients had TCRB CDR3s that were moderately but significantly shorter. In the patient group, naive, central memory and Treg TCRB repertoires seemed more alike than in the healthy donor group. Overrepresentation of cells with high TCR expression could result from cDNA sequencing.

The material sequenced was central memory CD4+ T cells from blood. The sequence derives from a man aged 30 to 39 with type 1 diabetes.

CDR3 sequence: CASSSGQGSVTGELFF. For the CDR3, the DNA is TGCGCCAGCAGCTCCGGACAGGGGAGCGTCACCGGGGAGCTGTTTTTT. The chain joins TRBV5-1 to TRBJ2-2; 9 nucleotides line up with TRBD1. Germline V CDR1 and CDR2: SGHRS, YFSETQ. This CDR3 region has 16 residues. V lost 3 bases, J lost 4 bases, and 7 bases stayed unmatched. The full variable domain, with the rest looked up from reference TRBV5-1 and TRBJ2-2, is KAGVTQTPRYLIKTRGQQVTLSCSPISGHRSVSWYQQTPGQGLQFLFEYFSETQRNKGNFPGRFSGRQFSNSRSEMNVSTLELGDSALYLCASSSGQGSVTGELFFGEGSRLTVL.